This record looks at one TCR beta chain sequence and its context. Antigen specificity is unknown. The primer mix had 60 Vbeta and 13 Jbeta primers. The data were produced by immunoSEQ multiplex PCR, yet TCRdb's version contains in-frame clones alone and is incomplete. The data contain tens of thousands of clones, roughly four fifths of them seen just once; the ten biggest clones take up approximately 5.8%. The sample belongs to a study of cytomegalovirus exposure and HLA in healthy donors. Study-level findings and limits: Analyses of presence and absence presupposed an approximately uniform sequencing depth across donors.

CDR1 and CDR2 from the germline V gene are SNHLY and FYNNEI. The CDR3 is 15 amino acids. The V and J ends lost 3 bases and 4 bases, in that order; junction bases with no gene match: 8. This sequence was found in a man aged 45-60 years in good health and CMV-seronegative. The rearrangement joins TRBV2 to TRBJ2-7; the match to TRBD1 covers 8 bases. The sequenced sample was PBMCs. The CDR3 region has the DNA TGTGCCAGCAGTGACTGGGACAGGTTGGGGTACGAGCAGTACTTC. It yields the protein CASSDWDRLGYEQYF.